This TCR beta chain emerged from a study of cytomegalovirus exposure and HLA in healthy donors. General study results and limits: Roughly uniform depth of sequencing across donors was assumed in presence/absence analyses.

PCR involved 60 Vbeta and 13 Jbeta primers. Data came from immunoSEQ multiplex PCR; TCRdb stores just in-frame clones and leaves some out. The sample yields 150,000 or so clones, 65% to 70% seen once. In the case of this clone: Its antigen is not known.

The CDR3 covers 15 residues. Germline V lookup: CDR1 SEHNR, CDR2 FQNEAQ (reference sequence). V dropped 4 bases and J dropped 4 bases, with 14 bases sitting between them. This clonotype was sampled from a man younger than 40 in good health and CMV-seropositive. This chain uses TRBV7-9 with TRBJ1-5; maybe TRBD1 (5 bases). Input material: PBMCs. The CDR3 region has the DNA TGTGCCAGCAGCTCCCAGACGGGGGGGAATCAGCCCCAGCATTTT. It translates to CASSSQTGGNQPQHF. The variable domain in full, with the rest retrieved from reference TRBV7-9 and TRBJ1-5, is DTGVSQNPRHKITKRGQNVTFRCDPISEHNRLYWYRQTLGQGPEFLTYFQNEAQLEKSRLLSDRFSAERPKGSFSTLEIQRTEQGDSAMYLCASSSQTGGNQPQHFGDGTRLSIL.